These 10 T cell receptor beta chains share one sample of origin, sequenced in a study of blood T cell repertoires in COVID-19. TCRdb's table, derived via immunoSEQ multiplex PCR, lists solely in-frame clones and lacks some. This table has just over 300,000 clones, about 88% appearing once. The sequencing sample was made of PBMCs or T cells enriched from blood (not recorded which). Receptors originate from a woman aged 40 to 50 who had recovered from COVID-19.

The chain's CDR3 is CSAPRTGEAFF. CDR3 sequence (DNA): TGCAGTGCTCCCCGGACAGGTGAAGCTTTCTTT. The rearrangement links TRBV20-1 to TRBJ1-1; the match to TRBD1 covers 7 bases. The V segment lost 5 bases and the J segment 7 bases; nucleotides outside the gene matches: 4. CDR1 and CDR2 from the germline V gene are DFQATT and SNEGSKA (reference sequence). The CDR3 length is 11 residues.

The chain carries TRBV7-3 and TRBJ2-2, with 8 nucleotides matching TRBD2. After removal of 5 bases from V and 9 bases from J, the junction contained 11 bases not matched to a gene. Germline V gives CDR1 SGHTA, CDR2 FQGTGA. CDR3 length: 15 amino acids. The CDR3 spells CASSPGLAGYRELFF. CDR3 nucleotides: TGTGCCAGCAGCCCCGGACTAGCTGGATATCGGGAGCTGTTTTTT.

This clone was seen only a few times. The chain uses TRBV7-2 and TRBJ1-4, with D uncertain. Germline V gene lookup returns CDR1 SGHTA and CDR2 FQGNSA. Deletions cut 4 bases from V and 4 bases from J, with 16 bases between. The CDR3 extends over 16 amino acids. The CDR3 DNA is TGTGCCAGCAGCTCAATAGCAAGTTCACGTAATGAAAAACTGTTTTTT. Translating gives CASSSIASSRNEKLFF.

The chain carries TRBV5-1 and TRBJ2-7, with D uncertain. The CDR3 is 15 residues long. Germline V gene sequence: CDR1 SGHRS, CDR2 YFSETQ. V was clipped by 1 base and J by 2 bases, with 13 bases between them. The CDR3 coding sequence is TGCGCCAGCAGCTTGATATTGGCAGGTACCTACGAGCAGTACTTC. This encodes CASSLILAGTYEQYF.

This chain uses TRBV2 with TRBJ2-1, with 10 positions matching TRBD2. CDR1 SNHLY and CDR2 FYNNEI come from the germline V gene. The trim removed 4 bases at V and 0 bases at J, leaving 9 bases unmatched. The CDR3 has 18 residues. The CDR3 loop is CASSGALAGASSYNEQFF. The CDR3 DNA is TGTGCCAGCAGTGGGGCCCTAGCGGGGGCCTCCTCCTACAATGAGCAGTTCTTC.

The chain has TRBV29-1 and TRBJ2-7; 8 bases align to TRBD1. There are 15 residues in the CDR3. V lost 7 bases to trimming and J lost 0 bases; unmatched junction nucleotides: 11. Germline assignment: CDR1 SQVTM and CDR2 ANQGSEA. The CDR3 loop reads CSAGGQGYYSYEQYF. CDR3 in DNA: TGCAGCGCCGGAGGACAGGGATATTACTCCTACGAGCAGTACTTC.

The V call is TRBV3-1 (or the pseudogene TRBV3-2), the J call TRBJ1-1; D unclear. The germline V and J ends were trimmed by 1 base and 2 bases, with 8 bases remaining between them. Germline V CDR1 and CDR2: LGHDT, YNNKEL (reference sequence). The CDR3 runs 14 residues. The CDR3 nucleotides are TGTGCCAGCAGCCAAGCTGGCAGAAACACTGAAGCTTTCTTT. This codes for CASSQAGRNTEAFF.

This chain links TRBV7-2 with TRBJ2-4, with 7 bases identical to TRBD1. CDR3 length: 15 residues. J lost 1 base, V lost 5 bases, and 5 bases had no gene match. Looked up from germline, CDR1 is SGHTA and CDR2 is FQGNSA. CDR3 sequence reads: CASSPSTGAKNIQYF. In nucleotides, the CDR3 is TGTGCCAGCAGCCCCTCGACAGGGGCCAAAAACATTCAGTACTTC.

The V and J genes are TRBV11-3 and TRBJ2-1, with D possibly TRBD2 on 6 matching bases. Trimming cost V 7 bases and J 0 bases, with 10 bases left between them. The germline V gene encodes CDR1 SGHNT and CDR2 YENEEA. The CDR3 runs to 14 residues. The CDR3 spells CASNGGSSYNEQFF. In DNA, the CDR3 is TGTGCCAGCAACGGGGGTAGCTCCTACAATGAGCAGTTCTTC.

DNA of the CDR3: TGTGCCAGCACTACACTAGGAACCTACGAGCAGTACTTC. Encoded protein: CASTTLGTYEQYF. The chain carries TRBV25-1 and TRBJ2-7; a weak D match, TRBD2 (5 bases). Trimming stripped 7 bases from V and 2 bases from J, with 12 bases between. Germline lookup yields CDR1 MGHDK and CDR2 SYGVNS. This CDR3 has 13 residues.